Listed below are T cell receptor beta chains from one sample, sequenced in a study of T cells in Graves' hyperthyroidism and ophthalmopathy. MiXCR, applied by TCRdb to the multiplex PCR reads, yields one record per CDR3 protein. This sample yields fewer than 650,000 distinct CDR3 sequences, of which 40% to 50% are seen a single time; roughly 45% belongs to the top ten. Sequenced: peripheral blood or thyroid tissue (not recorded which). These receptors came from an adult woman with Graves' disease, either hyperthyroidism or ophthalmopathy (not recorded which). Each CDR3 is given with its conserved first and last residue. The D gene is left open where the match is weak. Rows may omit the clone size; those that give it use once, few, many or a size class.

D gene,V gene,clone size,J gene,CDR3 DNA,CDR3 protein
.,TRBV11-2,.,TRBJ2-5,TGTGCCAGCAGCTTAGATGGAGGGTGGTACCAAGAGACCCAGTACTTC,CASSLDGGWYQETQYF
TRBD2,TRBV28,few,TRBJ2-2,TGTGCCAGCAAAGCGGGAGGGAACACCGGGGAGCTGTTTTTT,CASKAGGNTGELFF
.,TRBV6-5,.,TRBJ2-7,TGTGCCAGCAGTTACTCGTATAACAGGGATTACGAGCAGTACTTC,CASSYSYNRDYEQYF
.,TRBV15,.,TRBJ1-4,TGTGCCACCAGCAGTGAGGGACTAAGTGATGAAAAACTGTTTTTT,CATSSEGLSDEKLFF
.,TRBV20-1,.,TRBJ2-2,TGCAGTGCCGCCGGGGGGCTGTTTTTT,CSAAGGLFF
TRBD1,TRBV12-3/TRBV12-4,.,TRBJ2-5,TGTGCCAGCAGTAAGGCTACCGGACAGGGGGCTGAGACCCAGTACTTC,CASSKATGQGAETQYF
.,TRBV29-1,many,TRBJ2-2,TGCAGCGTGACATCAGGGTTGGCCGGGGAGCTGTTTTTT,CSVTSGLAGELFF
.,TRBV28,few,TRBJ2-5,TGTGCCAGCAGTTTGGGGGGCCGCCAGCTAGAGACCCAGTACTTC,CASSLGGRQLETQYF
.,TRBV20-1,few,TRBJ2-7,TGCAGTGCTAGAGATTCAGGGGGGCCTCCCTACGAGCAGTACTTC,CSARDSGGPPYEQYF
.,TRBV2,.,TRBJ1-3,TGTGCCAGCAAACCTTTCACCGGGTCGGGAAACACCATATATTTT,CASKPFTGSGNTIYF
.,TRBV20-1,many,TRBJ2-7,TGCAGTGCTAGATTGACGACCGGCACTAGGGAGCAGTACTTC,CSARLTTGTREQYF
TRBD1,TRBV29-1,.,TRBJ2-7,TGCAGCGTTGTCGCGGACAGGGGTTACGGCGAGCAGTACTTC,CSVVADRGYGEQYF
.,TRBV3-2,.,TRBJ1-5,TGTGCCAGCAGCCAATCACAGGGTCGCAGCAATCAGCCCCAGCATTTT,CASSQSQGRSNQPQHF
.,TRBV29-1,few,TRBJ1-6,TGCAGCGTTGCCACCGCTGGCCCCTCTTCACCCCTCCACTTT,CSVATAGPSSPLHF
.,TRBV18,.,TRBJ2-7,TGTGCCAGCTCACCACCAGGGGAAGACGAGCAGTACTTC,CASSPPGEDEQYF
.,TRBV10-3,once,TRBJ2-5,TGTGCCATCAGTGCCTCGGGACAAGGCGGATTACAGTACTTC,CAISASGQGGLQYF
.,TRBV7-9,.,TRBJ2-6,TGTGCCAGCAGCTTAGGCCATGGGGCCAACGTCCTGACTTTC,CASSLGHGANVLTF
TRBD1,TRBV5-4,once,TRBJ1-6,TGTGCCAGCAGCCACACTCGGACAGGTTATAATTCACCCCTCCAATTT,CASSHTRTGYNSPLQF
.,TRBV24-1,.,TRBJ2-5,TGTGCCACCAGTGATTTCGGGGACCCCCAAGAGACCCAGTACTTC,CATSDFGDPQETQYF
TRBD1,TRBV6-5,.,TRBJ2-5,TGTGCCAGCAGCTCGACAGGGGCTATTCAAGAGACCCAGTACTTC,CASSSTGAIQETQYF
.,TRBV7-6,once,TRBJ2-5,TGTGCCAGCAGCCAGGCCGGAGGAATCCAAGAGACCCAGTACTTC,CASSQAGGIQETQYF
TRBD1,TRBV7-9,.,TRBJ2-5,TGTGCCAGCAGCCTACAGGGGGCGCGTGACGCGACCCAGTACTTC,CASSLQGARDATQYF
TRBD2,TRBV15,.,TRBJ2-7,TGTGCCACCAGCAGAGATTACGGGAGGGCCAATGAGCAGTACTTC,CATSRDYGRANEQYF
.,TRBV2,many,TRBJ2-7,TGTGCCAGCATGGGCAGGGGAACTGACGAGCAGTACTTC,CASMGRGTDEQYF
.,TRBV20-1,many,TRBJ2-2,TGCAGTGCCAGGCGGGGTCCCGGGGAGCTGTTTTTT,CSARRGPGELFF
.,TRBV2,.,TRBJ2-7,TGTGCCAGCAGTCCGGACGGAGCCTACTCCTACGAGCAGTACTTC,CASSPDGAYSYEQYF